Sequencing of this T cell receptor beta chain was carried out in a study of T cells in tumors after PD-1 blockade (dated by TCRdb to the late 2010s). In the study overall: Prior checkpoint blockade, systemic immunosuppressant use, and recent radiotherapy or other anti-cancer therapy within 4 weeks were grounds for patient exclusion. Pembrolizumab 200 mg every 3 weeks or cemiplimab 350 mg every 2 weeks was administered to patients. While on anti-PD-1 treatment, some of the patients also continued taking daily vismodegib 150 mg. On average, tumor samples had under 30,000 TCR templates (range about 500-99,264) and thousands of unique clonotypes, approximately 20-fold deeper than single-cell TCR sequencing. The study performed paired single-cell RNA and TCR sequencing on site-matched tumors from BCC or SCC patients before and after anti-PD-1 therapy. RECIST version 1.1 was the standard used to evaluate clinical response. The full study reports these points: Most exhausted CD8+ clones that expanded after therapy were novel clonotypes not detected before treatment, suggesting clonal replacement instead of reinvigoration of pre-existing clones. Comparisons between pre- and post-treatment samples were the only ones where clonal replacement appeared, with none seen between two pre-treatment samples, a pattern that argues against artifacts from biopsy timing or location. Approximately 40% of the TCR clonotypes from tumors also showed up in blood, and some novel exhausted tumor clones were present in pre-treatment blood, which suggests peripheral recruitment. Where the novel T cell clones came from was not identified, and possible sources could include lymphoid organs or rare unexpanded clones inside the tumor or in the tumor periphery.

The trim is 2 bases for V and 11 bases for J, with a gap of 6 bases between the germline ends. CDR1 MNHNY and CDR2 SVGAGI were looked up in the germline V gene (reference sequence). The CDR3 covers 10 residues, taking in both the cysteine and the phenylalanine. Here the CDR3 DNA is all that survives: 30 bases in frame from base 1. On this clone: The target of this receptor is not known. The record has no base qualities; no much larger clone is one base away.

The label giving this sample's time point can be read as: before anti-PD-1 therapy. Before and after PD-1 blockade, tumor biopsies came from the same primary tumor, making the samples site-matched. Genomic DNA extracted from tumor biopsies or peripheral blood was used for bulk TCRbeta sequencing, with input ranging from roughly 600 ng to 6,004 ng. Leftover biopsy material went through bulk TCRbeta sequencing, with the goal of boosting sensitivity for rare clonotypes relative to single-cell TCR sequencing. Histologically proven advanced or metastatic basal or squamous cell carcinoma was present in all patients, all of whom were poor candidates for surgical resection. Of the approximately 12 patients in the basal cell carcinoma cohort, eight or nine underwent bulk tumor TCR sequencing. Fresh biopsies were taken from the primary tumor site, and part of the biopsy material was kept in RNAlater for exome and bulk TCR sequencing.

The immunoSEQ platform was used for deep TCRbeta sequencing. Concerning the study's data processing: Only productive rearrangements were exported from the immunoSEQ Analyzer for further analysis. A two-sided binomial test with a Bonferroni-corrected P below 0.01 was used to call clones that significantly expanded or contracted between timepoints. T cell phenotypes were assigned to bulk TCRbeta clonotypes by matching the clonotypes to single-cell RNA+TCR-seq clones with the same TCRbeta sequence. Tumor enrichment of a clone was calculated by dividing the clone's tumor frequency by the clone's PBMC frequency, both taken from bulk TCR sequencing. TCRs were sorted with GLIPH into specificity groups, meaning clusters of distinct TCRs that share CDR3 motifs and likely recognize common antigens. TCRdb's version of the immuneACCESS table is confined to in-frame rearrangements and falls short of the full clone set. An unresolved V gene accounts for under half of the shortfall where checked; the remainder is of unknown origin. V and J calls and clone size are copied from that table; D and trimming were computed from the DNA. This sample is represented by over 10,000 clones; over 55% of them were singletons. The top ten hold roughly 15% of the sample.

The source of this sequence is a human donor with basal cell carcinoma. The sequencing here drew on tumor tissue, taken before anti-PD-1 treatment. This receptor chain uses TRBV6-6 and TRBJ1-2; TRBD1 might be the D gene, on 5 matching bases. The nucleotide sequence is TGTGCCAGCAGTTACGGGGGATACACCTTC. Protein translation: CASSYGGYTF.